This T cell receptor (beta chain) was sequenced in a study of CD4 T cells in relation to SARS-CoV-2 and coronaviruses. Study context: TCR beta CDR3s were sequenced after approximately nine-day antigen culture of PBMCs. Negative control cultures got HIV-1 Nef peptides or no peptide.

This clone was observed a handful of times. Antigen specificity is unknown. Unexposed donor CD4+ T cells date from about 2011-2019, before the COVID-19 pandemic. CD4+ T cells were isolated from the cells after around 11 days of culture. As cell numbers allowed, unexposed-donor CD4+ T cells faced SARS-CoV-2 S/N and four cold-coronavirus spikes. The CDR3 sequence is 15 residues long. Trimming removed 4 bases from V and 7 bases from J; junction bases left unmatched: 8. In germline, CDR1 is WSHSY, CDR2 SAAADI. Study observations and caveats: Each donor contributed either pre-pandemic or post-infection samples, not both.

Only in-frame clones appear in the TCRdb table, and some are missing; sequencing was by immunoSEQ multiplex PCR. The profile shows around 25,000 clones, more than 60% of them singletons. The chain recombines TRBV10-2 with TRBJ1-2; TRBD1 matches at 11 bases. This clonotype originated in a human donor in good health. The specimen sequenced was CD4+ T cells from PBMCs, cultured in vitro. CDR3 sequence reads: CASSVGQGASTGYTF. The CDR3, as DNA: TGCGCCAGCAGTGTAGGACAGGGGGCGAGCACTGGCTACACCTTC.